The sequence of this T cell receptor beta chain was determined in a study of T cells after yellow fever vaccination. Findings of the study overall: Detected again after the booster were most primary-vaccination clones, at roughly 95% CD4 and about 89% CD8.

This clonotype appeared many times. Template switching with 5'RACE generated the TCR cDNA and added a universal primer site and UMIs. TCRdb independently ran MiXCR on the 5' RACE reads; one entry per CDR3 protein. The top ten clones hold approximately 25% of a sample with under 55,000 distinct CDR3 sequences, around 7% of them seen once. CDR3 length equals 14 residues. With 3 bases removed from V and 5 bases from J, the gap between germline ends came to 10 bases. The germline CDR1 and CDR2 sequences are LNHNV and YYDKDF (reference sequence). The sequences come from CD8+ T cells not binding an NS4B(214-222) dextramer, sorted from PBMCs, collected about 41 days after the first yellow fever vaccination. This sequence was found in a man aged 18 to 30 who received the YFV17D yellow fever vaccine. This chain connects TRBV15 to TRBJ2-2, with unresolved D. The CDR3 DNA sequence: TGTGCCACCAGCAGCATTCCAGGAACCGGGGAGCTGTTTTTT. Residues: CATSSIPGTGELFF.